These 17 T cell receptor beta chains came from one sample sequenced in a study of molecular identifiers for immune sequencing clone quantification (dated by TCRdb to the late 2010s). Receptor libraries were prepared by PCR. TCRdb records NextSeq 500 as the sequencer. Through fastp at Q25 and MiXCR, TCRdb rebuilt clones from the public reads, retaining in-frame beta chains. A single entry per CDR3 protein holds the most common genes and DNA from its merged rows. For this sample there are around 480,000 distinct CDR3 sequences; roughly 25% appear just once. The ten most abundant clones make up roughly 0.77% of the sample. The specimen was naive CD8+ T cells from blood, with Jurkat cell RNA spiked in. The label giving this sample's cell subset or site can be read as: FACS-sorted CD8+CD4-CCR7+CD45RA+ naive T cells. All receptors come from a human donor in good health. Some libraries in this study had Jurkat cell RNA spiked in.

This clonotype was recorded a few times. V and J are TRBV6-2 or TRBV6-3 and TRBJ1-1; no definite D call. CDR3 length: 15 amino acids. The V end was cut by 2 bases, the J end by 0 bases, with 10 bases between. Germline CDR1 MNHEY, CDR2 SVGEGT. The CDR3 nucleotides are TGTGCCAGCAGTTACCCCGATTCTATGAACACTGAAGCTTTCTTT. This sequence encodes CASSYPDSMNTEAFF.

This clonotype was detected ten times or more. The genes are TRBV28 and TRBJ2-7; D gene uncertain. V was shortened by 6 bases and J by 3 bases, with 12 bases between the two germline ends. The CDR3 sequence is 13 residues long. Per the germline V gene, CDR1 is MDHEN and CDR2 is SYDVKM. CDR3 in DNA: TGTGCCAGCAGACCAACCCGAGACTACGAGCAGTACTTC. The encoded protein is CASRPTRDYEQYF.

This clonotype has at least ten counts. V gene TRBV6-6 combines with J gene TRBJ1-5; D possibly corresponds to TRBD1 (6 bases). This CDR3 spans 15 amino acids. Per germline, CDR1 MNHNY and CDR2 SVGAGI (reference sequence). The V and J ends lost 5 bases and 7 bases respectively, with 18 bases between them. CDR3 in DNA: TGTGCCAGCAGTCCTGTGACAGGTTTCAGCCAGCCCCAGCATTTT. Residues: CASSPVTGFSQPQHF.

Worth noting for this clonotype: The conserved final phenylalanine or tryptophan is absent from the CDR3, which likely points to a read error. CDR3 in DNA: TGTGCCAGCAGTTTGGGGGATAATTCACCCCTCCACTCT. Encoded protein: CASSLGDNSPLHS. The chain links TRBV6-5 to TRBJ1-6, with D tentatively TRBD1 (5 bases). Germline CDR1 and CDR2: MNHEY and SVGAGI. The CDR3 contains 13 residues. V lost 4 bases, J lost 5 bases, and 6 bases lay in between.

This clonotype has ten or more counts. The J gene is TRBJ2-7, the V gene TRBV4-2; no reliable D call. The CDR3 length is 15 residues. The germline V gene has CDR1 LGHNA and CDR2 YNFKEQ. V lost 0 bases and J 1 base, leaving 10 bases between the germline ends. The CDR3 DNA follows: TGTGCCAGCAGCCAAGAGATAGAGACATCCTACGAGCAGTACTTC. This encodes CASSQEIETSYEQYF.

This clonotype has at least ten counts. This chain links TRBV2 with TRBJ1-2, with 7 bases identical to TRBD1. Germline CDR1 reads SNHLY; CDR2 reads FYNNEI. With 0 bases clipped from V and 1 base from J, the junction kept 2 bases outside the gene matches. The CDR3 spans 15 residues. CDR3 DNA: TGTGCCAGCAGTGAAGCGACAGGGTTTAACTATGGCTACACCTTC. This sequence encodes CASSEATGFNYGYTF.

Concerning this clonotype: A read error may account for a junction end that differs from germline. The genes are TRBV28 and TRBJ1-5; D remains unclear. CDR1 is MDHEN and CDR2 is SYDVKM in the germline V gene. This CDR3 is built from 14 residues. CDR3 amino acids: CASGLIDSNQPQHF. CDR3 nucleotide sequence: TGTGCCAGCGGTTTGATTGATAGCAATCAGCCCCAGCATTTT.

Turning to this clonotype: The junction departs from the called germline gene at one end, perhaps through a read error. This rearrangement joins TRBV6-5 to TRBJ2-7; 8 nucleotides match TRBD1. The CDR3 runs 14 residues. Germline-derived CDR1 and CDR2 are MNHEY and SVGAGI. Here the CDR3 reads CASSSGTGPYEKYF. DNA of the CDR3: TGTGCCAGCAGTTCGGGGACAGGTCCCTACGAGAAGTACTTC.

This clonotype was observed a few times. This chain links TRBV9 with TRBJ1-2; no clear D gene. The germline V and J ends were trimmed by 4 bases and 5 bases, with 15 bases remaining between them. Germline V gene lookup returns CDR1 SGDLS and CDR2 YYNGEE. The CDR3 has 14 residues. The CDR3 DNA reads as TGTGCCAGCAGCCCCGACGGGGAGTGGTATGGCTACACCTTC. Translating it yields CASSPDGEWYGYTF.

This clonotype was seen many times. V gene TRBV6-1 combines with J gene TRBJ1-1, with a weak D call TRBD1 (6 bases). The V gene lost 6 bases and the J gene lost 1 base, with 15 bases spanning the gap. This CDR3 region has 15 residues. The V gene's germline CDR1 is MNHNS and CDR2 SASEGT. The CDR3 reads CASSVGGQSNTEAFF. CDR3 bases: TGTGCCAGCAGCGTGGGGGGACAATCGAACACTGAAGCTTTCTTT.

In regard to this clonotype: It is likely a read error, because the conserved phenylalanine at the end of the CDR3 is missing. This sequence joins TRBV6-6 and TRBJ2-1, with 8 bases matching TRBD2. Germline assignment: CDR1 MNHNY and CDR2 SVGAGI (reference sequence). V dropped 0 bases and J dropped 0; count of bases not matched to a gene: 1. The CDR3 totals 16 residues. The CDR3: CASSYSAGGSYNEQFS. For the CDR3, the DNA is TGTGCCAGCAGTTACTCGGCGGGGGGCTCCTACAATGAGCAGTTCTCC.

This clonotype was counted between two and nine times. The genes are TRBV20-1 and TRBJ1-1; D is unclear. This CDR3 has 11 amino acids. Germline V CDR1 and CDR2: DFQATT, SNEGSKA (reference sequence). V dropped 4 bases and J dropped 5 bases, with 8 bases sitting between them. CDR3 region: CSAIWGTEAFF. CDR3 coding DNA: TGCAGTGCTATTTGGGGAACTGAAGCTTTCTTT.

Only a few counts were recorded for this clonotype. Here the CDR3 DNA reads TGTGCCAGCAGGGTTTTCAATGAGCAGTTCTTC. Residues: CASRVFNEQFF. V usage is TRBV7-9 and J usage is TRBJ2-1; D is undetermined. This CDR3 spans 11 amino acids. From germline, CDR1 is SEHNR and CDR2 FQNEAQ (reference sequence). The V end was cut by 6 bases, the J end by 6 bases, with 6 bases between.

This clonotype turned up a few times. Germline and junction disagree at one end, which may indicate a read error. The V and J genes are TRBV30 and TRBJ1-4; 7 nucleotides align to TRBD1. CDR1 and CDR2 (germline): GTSNPN, SVGIG (reference sequence). The CDR3 runs 15 residues. The CDR3 region is CAWSVFWQGDEKLFF. The DNA of the CDR3 is TGTGCCTGGAGTGTATTTTGGCAGGGGGATGAAAAGCTGTTTTTT.

This clonotype has a count of ten or more. The chain couples TRBV12-3 or TRBV12-4 to TRBJ1-2, with D hard to call. The CDR3 length is 14 residues. Deletions cut 4 bases from V and 3 bases from J, with 12 bases between. The CDR3 region is CASSSDRAYYGYTF. For the CDR3, the DNA is TGTGCCAGCAGTTCCGATAGGGCCTACTATGGCTACACCTTC.

In the case of this clonotype: This may come from a read error, since a much larger clone is one base off. This sequence joins TRBV30 and TRBJ2-3, with TRBD2 as a possible D gene (5 bases). The length of the CDR3 is 15 residues. Germline loops: CDR1 GTSNPN, CDR2 SVGIG (reference sequence). CDR3 DNA: TGTGCCTGGAGTGTAGTCAGCGGTACCACAGATACGCAGTGTTTT. Encoded protein: CAWSVVSGTTDTQCF.

This clonotype was recorded a few times. This chain uses TRBV28 with TRBJ1-1, with D perhaps matching TRBD1 (6 bases). The CDR3 is made up of 15 amino acids. CDR1 MDHEN and CDR2 SYDVKM come from the germline V gene. V lost 1 base and J 6 bases, leaving 15 bases between the germline ends. The CDR3 region is CASSLSGQRRAEAFF. CDR3 in DNA: TGTGCCAGCAGTTTATCTGGACAGCGCCGCGCTGAAGCTTTCTTT. The full variable domain, completed using reference TRBV28 and TRBJ1-1, is DVKVTQSSRYLVKRTGEKVFLECVQDMDHENMFWYRQDPGLGLRLIYFSYDVKMKEKGDIPEGYSVSREKKERFSLILESASTNQTSMYLCASSLSGQRRAEAFFGQGTRLTVV.